This TCR beta chain was identified during a study of radiotherapy plus CTLA-4 blockade in lung cancer. Across the whole study: Disease control reached about 28%, with objective responses in 15% to 20%. The study's findings and limits: Together with interferon-beta, which increased in serum after radiation, early dynamic changes in blood T cell clones were reportedly the best predictors of response. After treatment with radiotherapy plus ipilimumab, TCR clones that came from the tumor expanded in blood.

Each patient with chemo-refractory metastatic non-small-cell lung cancer was treated with focal radiation plus CTLA-4 blockade using ipilimumab. For this clone: The antigen is undetermined.

The protocol was immunoSEQ multiplex PCR, while the TCRdb copy is restricted to in-frame clones and leaves out a portion. In the table there are roughly 120,000 clones, 78% of which are singletons. The receptor comes from a human donor with non-small cell lung cancer who had a partial response to radiotherapy plus ipilimumab. Here the sequenced sample was peripheral blood, taken from a patient treated with radiotherapy plus ipilimumab.

The CDR3: CASSLQGADTGELFF. CDR3 in DNA: TGCGCCAGCAGCTTACAGGGGGCGGACACCGGGGAGCTGTTTTTT. J is TRBJ2-2 and V is TRBV5-1, with 9 bases identical to TRBD1. V was clipped by 2 bases and J by 3 bases; unmatched bases: 2. CDR1 and CDR2 from the germline V gene are SGHRS and YFSETQ. The CDR3 runs 15 residues.